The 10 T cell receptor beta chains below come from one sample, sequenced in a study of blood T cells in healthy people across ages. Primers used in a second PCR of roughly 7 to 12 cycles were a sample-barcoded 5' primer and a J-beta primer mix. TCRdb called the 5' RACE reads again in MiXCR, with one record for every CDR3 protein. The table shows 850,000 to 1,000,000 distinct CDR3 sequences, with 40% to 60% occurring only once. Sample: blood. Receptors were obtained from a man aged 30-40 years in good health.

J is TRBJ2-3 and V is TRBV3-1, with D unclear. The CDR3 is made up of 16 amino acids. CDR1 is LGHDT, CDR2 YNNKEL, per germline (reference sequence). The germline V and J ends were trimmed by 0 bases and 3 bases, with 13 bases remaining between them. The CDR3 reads CASSQDSARMTDTQYF. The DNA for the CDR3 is TGTGCCAGCAGCCAAGATTCGGCGAGGATGACAGATACGCAGTATTTT.

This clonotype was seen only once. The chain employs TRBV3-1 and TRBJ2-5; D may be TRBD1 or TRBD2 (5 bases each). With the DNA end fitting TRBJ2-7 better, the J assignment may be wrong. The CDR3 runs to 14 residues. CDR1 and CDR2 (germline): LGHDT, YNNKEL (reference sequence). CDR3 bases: TGTGCCAGCAGCGCCTCCGGGACCCCATTCGAGCAGTACTTC. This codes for CASSASGTPFEQYF.

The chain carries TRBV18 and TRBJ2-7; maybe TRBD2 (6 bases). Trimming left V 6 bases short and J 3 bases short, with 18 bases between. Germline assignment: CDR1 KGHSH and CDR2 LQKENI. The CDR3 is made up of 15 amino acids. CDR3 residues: CASSRLGGDLYEQYF. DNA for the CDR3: TGTGCCAGCTCCCGGTTGGGGGGTGACCTCTACGAGCAGTACTTC.

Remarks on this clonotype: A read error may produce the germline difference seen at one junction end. The CDR3, as DNA: TGCGCCAGCGCAGAGGGCACCTATGGCTACACCTTC. Amino acids: CASAEGTYGYTF. The genes are TRBV28 and TRBJ1-2, with no clear D. The CDR3 consists of 12 residues. Germline V CDR1 and CDR2: MDHEN, SYDVKM.

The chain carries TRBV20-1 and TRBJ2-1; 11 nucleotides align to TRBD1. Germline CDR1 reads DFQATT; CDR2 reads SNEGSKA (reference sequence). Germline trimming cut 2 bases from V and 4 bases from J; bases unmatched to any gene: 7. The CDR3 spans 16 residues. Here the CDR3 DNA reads TGCAGTGCTAGATCTCCCGGGACAGGGGGTTACAATGAGCAGTTCTTC. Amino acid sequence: CSARSPGTGGYNEQFF.

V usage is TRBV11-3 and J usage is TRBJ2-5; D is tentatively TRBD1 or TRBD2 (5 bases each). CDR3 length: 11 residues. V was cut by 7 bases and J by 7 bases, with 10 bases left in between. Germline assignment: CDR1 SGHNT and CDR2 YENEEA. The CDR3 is CASTGRGTQYF. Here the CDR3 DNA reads TGTGCCAGCACGGGGCGAGGGACCCAGTACTTC.

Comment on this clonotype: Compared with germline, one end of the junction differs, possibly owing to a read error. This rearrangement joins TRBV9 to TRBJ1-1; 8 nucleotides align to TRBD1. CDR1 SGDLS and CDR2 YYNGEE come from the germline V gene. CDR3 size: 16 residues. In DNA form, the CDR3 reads TGTACCAGCAGCCCCGACAGGGGATCTGGGAACACTGAAGCTTTCTTT. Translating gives CTSSPDRGSGNTEAFF.

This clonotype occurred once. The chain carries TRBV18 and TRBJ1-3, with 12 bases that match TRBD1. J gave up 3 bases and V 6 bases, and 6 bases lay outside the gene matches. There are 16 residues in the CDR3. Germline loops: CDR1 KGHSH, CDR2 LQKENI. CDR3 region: CASSRDRGLIGNTIYF. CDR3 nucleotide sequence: TGTGCCAGCTCCCGGGACAGGGGGCTAATTGGAAACACCATATATTTT.

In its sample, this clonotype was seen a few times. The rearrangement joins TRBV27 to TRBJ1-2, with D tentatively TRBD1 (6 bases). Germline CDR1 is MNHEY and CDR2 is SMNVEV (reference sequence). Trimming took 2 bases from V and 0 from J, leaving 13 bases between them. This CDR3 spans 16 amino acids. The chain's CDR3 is CASSLEGGASNYGYTF. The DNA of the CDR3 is TGTGCCAGCAGTTTAGAAGGGGGAGCCTCTAACTATGGCTACACCTTC.

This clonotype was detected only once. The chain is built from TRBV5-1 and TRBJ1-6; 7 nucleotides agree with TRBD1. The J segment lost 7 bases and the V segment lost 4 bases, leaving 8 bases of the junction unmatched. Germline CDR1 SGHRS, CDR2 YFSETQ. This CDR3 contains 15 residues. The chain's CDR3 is CASSETGLSNSPLHF. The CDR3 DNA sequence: TGCGCCAGCAGCGAGACAGGGCTTTCGAATTCACCCCTCCACTTT.